A single sample is the source of the 30 T cell receptor beta chains below, sequenced in a study of technical replicates of blood from a few donors. This table comes from immunoSEQ multiplex PCR, and its TCRdb copy is limited to in-frame clones, with some not included. The sample records about 88,000 clones, 92% being singletons. The sequencing sample was made of T cells isolated from PBMCs. These TCRs come from a human donor in good health.

The V call is TRBV10-3, the J call TRBJ2-7; 7 bases align to TRBD2. The CDR3 length is 12 residues. The junction had 5 bases not matched to a gene; V was cut back by 10 bases and J by 2 bases. Germline V gives CDR1 ENHRY, CDR2 SYGVKD. CDR3 in amino acids: CATAGDTYEQYF. Here the CDR3 DNA reads TGTGCCACCGCGGGGGATACCTACGAGCAGTACTTC.

This clone was seen only once. The chain links TRBV27 to TRBJ2-1, with D unclear. Trimming left V 4 bases short and J 0 bases short, with 16 bases between. The germline gives CDR1 MNHEY, CDR2 SMNVEV (reference sequence). The CDR3 runs 17 residues. The CDR3 DNA reads TGTGCCAGCAGTTCCGCCCGGGTTTCCGGCTCCTACAATGAGCAGTTCTTC. This sequence encodes CASSSARVSGSYNEQFF.

This clone was recorded only once. The chain has TRBV2 and TRBJ2-5, with 7 bases lining up with TRBD2. CDR3 length equals 14 residues. V was pared by 6 bases and J by 4 bases, with 8 bases of the junction left unmatched. CDR1 and CDR2 from the germline V gene are SNHLY and FYNNEI. The CDR3 nucleotides read TGTGCCAGCAGCCCTGGACTAGTTCGAGAGACCCAGTACTTC. Encoded protein: CASSPGLVRETQYF.

The chain is built from TRBV30 and TRBJ1-6; D call uncertain. The CDR3 is 15 amino acids. Trimming took off 4 bases at V and 6 bases at J, with 16 bases between the two ends. Germline CDR1 and CDR2: GTSNPN and SVGIG (reference sequence). CDR3 in amino acids: CAWTRTEPSNSPLHF. The CDR3 DNA follows: TGTGCCTGGACAAGGACTGAGCCCTCTAATTCACCCCTCCACTTT.

This chain links TRBV10-2 with TRBJ2-1; 8 nucleotides match TRBD1. With V trimmed by 2 bases and J by 3 bases, 6 bases remained unmatched. The CDR3 contains 16 residues. Per germline, CDR1 WSHSY and CDR2 SAAADI. Here the CDR3 DNA reads TGCGCCAGCAGTGAGGTTCGAACAGGGGGCTACAATGAGCAGTTCTTC. Encoded protein: CASSEVRTGGYNEQFF.

The chain links TRBV9 to TRBJ2-3, with 7 bases identical to TRBD1. Germline trimming cut 4 bases from V and 5 bases from J; bases unmatched to any gene: 22. The germline V gene has CDR1 SGDLS and CDR2 YYNGEE. The CDR3 has 19 amino acids. The CDR3 bases are TGTGCCAGCAGCCTAACTTTGGGGACAGCGAGGGGCCGTGGAGATACGCAGTATTTT. It is translated as CASSLTLGTARGRGDTQYF.

The chain uses TRBV9 and TRBJ2-3; 10 nucleotides line up with TRBD2. The CDR3 contains 21 residues. V was pared by 0 bases and J by 5 bases, with 21 bases of the junction left unmatched. Germline V lookup: CDR1 SGDLS, CDR2 YYNGEE. CDR3: CASSVAEQTSGFNPSVDTQYF. The CDR3, as DNA: TGTGCCAGCAGCGTAGCGGAACAGACTAGCGGGTTTAATCCAAGCGTAGATACGCAGTATTTT.

This clone came up once. The chain links TRBV30 to TRBJ2-7; 7 bases are shared with TRBD1. CDR3 size: 12 residues. In germline, CDR1 is GTSNPN, CDR2 SVGIG (reference sequence). The J segment lost 6 bases and the V segment lost 8 bases, leaving 10 bases of the junction unmatched. Here the CDR3 DNA reads TGTGCCCGCTCCGCCACAGGGGCCGAGCAGTACTTC. Its protein product is CARSATGAEQYF.

The rearrangement links TRBV11-2 to TRBJ2-7; 7 nucleotides line up with TRBD1. CDR3 length equals 15 residues. V lost 5 bases and J lost 3; bases outside the gene matches: 10. Germline V CDR1 and CDR2: SGHAT, FQNNGV. DNA for the CDR3: TGTGCCAGCAGCCCCCTGGCAGGGGGTTACTACGAGCAGTACTTC. This codes for CASSPLAGGYYEQYF.

The genes are TRBV28 and TRBJ2-1, with TRBD2 identical over 14 bases. Trimming took 8 bases from V and 11 from J; bases not matched to a gene: 11. The CDR3 is made up of 15 amino acids. Germline CDR1 and CDR2: MDHEN and SYDVKM. Written as DNA, the CDR3 is TGTGCCAGCGGTGGTGGGACTAGCGGGAGTTGGCAGCAGTTCTTC. Translation gives CASGGGTSGSWQQFF.

This chain joins TRBV7-9 and TRBJ2-7, with 8 bases lining up with TRBD1. CDR1 is SEHNR, CDR2 FQNEAQ, per germline (reference sequence). V lost 3 bases and J lost 5; bases outside the gene matches: 6. The CDR3 loop spans 14 amino acids. CDR3 coding DNA: TGTGCCAGCAGCTTTTTAAAGGACAGGGACGAGCAGTACTTC. This codes for CASSFLKDRDEQYF.

V is TRBV28 and J is TRBJ1-5; 9 positions agree with TRBD1. Germline V gene lookup returns CDR1 MDHEN and CDR2 SYDVKM. CDR3 length equals 15 residues. With V trimmed by 3 bases and J by 3 bases, 3 bases remained unmatched. DNA of the CDR3: TGTGCCAGCAGTTTGGGGACAGGGTACAATCAGCCCCAGCATTTT. Amino acids: CASSLGTGYNQPQHF. The full variable domain, completed using reference TRBV28 and TRBJ1-5, is DVKVTQSSRYLVKRTGEKVFLECVQDMDHENMFWYRQDPGLGLRLIYFSYDVKMKEKGDIPEGYSVSREKKERFSLILESASTNQTSMYLCASSLGTGYNQPQHFGDGTRLSIL.

This chain connects TRBV6-4 to TRBJ2-1, with TRBD2 identical over 9 bases. CDR3 size: 15 residues. Germline V gene sequence: CDR1 MRHNA, CDR2 SNTAGT. With V trimmed by 6 bases and J by 7 bases, 10 bases remained unmatched. The CDR3 DNA follows: TGTGCCAGCAGCGCCAGCCTAGCGGGAAATAATGAGCAGTTCTTC. It is translated as CASSASLAGNNEQFF.

The V call is TRBV2, the J call TRBJ2-1, with 7 positions matching TRBD1. From germline, CDR1 is SNHLY and CDR2 FYNNEI. The CDR3 length is 14 residues. V lost 7 bases to trimming and J lost 2 bases; unmatched junction nucleotides: 5. In DNA form, the CDR3 reads TGTGCCAGCAAACCGACAGGGACCTACAATGAGCAGTTCTTC. Its translation is CASKPTGTYNEQFF.

This rearrangement joins TRBV11-2 to TRBJ2-5; TRBD2 aligns across 10 bases. V gave up 1 base and J gave up 5 bases; unmatched junction bases: 10. The CDR3 sequence is 17 residues long. Germline V gene sequence: CDR1 SGHAT, CDR2 FQNNGV. CDR3 in amino acids: CASSLVALAGATETQYF. DNA of the CDR3: TGTGCCAGCAGCTTAGTGGCGCTAGCGGGAGCAACGGAGACCCAGTACTTC.

This chain connects TRBV19 to TRBJ2-1, with D tentatively TRBD2 (6 bases). CDR1 and CDR2 (germline): LNHDA, SQIVND (reference sequence). V lost 5 bases and J 8 bases, leaving 16 bases between the germline ends. The CDR3 length is 14 residues. The CDR3 coding sequence is TGTGCCAGTAGTGCACCGGGACTCATCGATGAGCAGTTCTTC. It translates to CASSAPGLIDEQFF.

V usage is TRBV2 and J usage is TRBJ2-4; D is uncertain. This CDR3 contains 14 residues. V lost 4 bases and J lost 6, with 13 bases in between. CDR1 is SNHLY, CDR2 FYNNEI, per germline. CDR3 nucleotide sequence: TGTGCCAGCAGTGTACGCTTGGCACGAAACATTCAGTACTTC. This encodes CASSVRLARNIQYF.

The chain joins TRBV14 to TRBJ1-1; possibly TRBD1 for D (5 bases). Between the trimmed V and J ends, which lost 7 bases and 0 bases, there was a span of 9 bases. This CDR3 contains 13 residues. Germline CDR1 reads SGHDN; CDR2 reads FVKESK. The CDR3 loop is CASKAGLNTEAFF. The CDR3 nucleotides are TGTGCCAGCAAAGCAGGGCTGAACACTGAAGCTTTCTTT. Full variable domain (remainder filled in from reference TRBV14 and TRBJ1-1): EAGVTQFPSHSVIEKGQTVTLRCDPISGHDNLYWYRRVMGKEIKFLLHFVKESKQDESGMPNNRFLAERTGGTYSTLKVQPAELEDSGVYFCASKAGLNTEAFFGQGTRLTVV.

V and J are TRBV5-1 and TRBJ1-1, with D maybe TRBD1 (6 bases). The germline CDR1 and CDR2 sequences are SGHRS and YFSETQ. The germline V and J ends were trimmed by 4 bases and 3 bases, with 16 bases remaining between them. The length of the CDR3 is 15 residues. CDR3 sequence reads: CASSASLGHDTEAFF. The CDR3 region has the DNA TGCGCCAGCAGCGCCTCGTTGGGACATGACACTGAAGCTTTCTTT.

The chain couples TRBV5-1 to TRBJ2-1; 10 bases map to TRBD2. CDR1 and CDR2 from the germline V gene are SGHRS and YFSETQ. After removal of 0 bases from V and 9 bases from J, the junction contained 12 bases not matched to a gene. This CDR3 comprises 17 residues. The CDR3 loop is CASSLGWGSLAGAEQFF. CDR3 DNA sequence: TGCGCCAGCAGCTTGGGTTGGGGTTCGCTAGCGGGGGCTGAGCAGTTCTTC.

This clone was picked up a small number of times. J is TRBJ1-3 and V is TRBV27; TRBD1 matches at 8 bases. The trim removed 5 bases at V and 2 bases at J, leaving 11 bases unmatched. CDR3 length equals 17 residues. CDR1 is MNHEY and CDR2 is SMNVEV in the germline V gene (reference sequence). The CDR3 region is CASSPTWQGAAGNTIYF. The CDR3 region has the DNA TGTGCCAGCAGTCCAACCTGGCAGGGGGCTGCTGGAAACACCATATATTTT.

The chain couples TRBV4-2 to TRBJ2-4, with a possible D match to TRBD1 (6 bases). This CDR3 comprises 18 residues. Trimming shortened V by 0 bases and J by 0 bases, and 15 bases separated the two germline ends. CDR1 LGHNA and CDR2 YNFKEQ come from the germline V gene. The CDR3 DNA sequence: TGTGCCAGCAGCCAAGATATTGGGGGACACCTAGCCAAAAACATTCAGTACTTC. Its protein is CASSQDIGGHLAKNIQYF.

CDR3: CASSVGSGRAPTDTQYF. The CDR3 DNA is TGTGCCAGCAGCGTAGGGAGCGGGAGGGCCCCCACAGATACGCAGTATTTT. This rearrangement joins TRBV9 to TRBJ2-3, with 10 nucleotides matching TRBD2. This CDR3 contains 17 residues. Germline V gene lookup returns CDR1 SGDLS and CDR2 YYNGEE. V was pared by 0 bases and J by 2 bases, with 6 bases of the junction left unmatched.

J is TRBJ2-7 and V is TRBV4-1, with D perhaps TRBD2 (5 bases). V lost 2 bases to trimming and J lost 2 bases, with 16 bases between them. The germline CDR1 and CDR2 sequences are MGHRA and YSYEKL. The CDR3 is made up of 16 amino acids. CDR3 nucleotide sequence: TGCGCCAGCAGCCAACCATCGTCGGGGTCGACCTACGAGCAGTACTTC. Amino acid sequence: CASSQPSSGSTYEQYF.

J is TRBJ1-4 and V is TRBV5-4, with TRBD1 matching over 7 bases. V dropped 5 bases and J dropped 6; count of bases not matched to a gene: 10. The CDR3 runs 15 residues. Germline V lookup: CDR1 SGHNT, CDR2 YYREEE (reference sequence). The DNA of the CDR3 is TGTGCCAGCAGTAGGGCCGGGACAGTTTATGAAAAACTGTTTTTT. It encodes CASSRAGTVYEKLFF.

In this sample, this clone turned up once. This chain links TRBV19 with TRBJ2-1; D possibly corresponds to TRBD1 (6 bases). The V gene's germline CDR1 is LNHDA and CDR2 SQIVND (reference sequence). This CDR3 has 16 amino acids. The V end lost 0 bases, the J end lost 4 bases, and 13 bases lay between the germline ends. Here the CDR3 DNA reads TGTGCCAGTAGTATAGATTCCGACAGGTATTACAATGAGCAGTTCTTC. Translated, it gives CASSIDSDRYYNEQFF.

The chain links TRBV7-2 to TRBJ1-2; 8 bases fit TRBD1. V dropped 3 bases and J dropped 5; count of bases not matched to a gene: 2. CDR3 length: 13 amino acids. Germline assignment: CDR1 SGHTA and CDR2 FQGNSA. CDR3 loop: CASSFTGGYGYTF. The DNA of the CDR3 is TGTGCCAGCAGCTTTACAGGGGGGTATGGCTACACCTTC. Looking up the rest from reference TRBV7-2 and TRBJ1-2 gives the full variable domain: GAGVSQSPSNKVTEKGKDVELRCDPISGHTALYWYRQSLGQGLEFLIYFQGNSAPDKSGLPSDRFSAERTGGSVSTLTIQRTQQEDSAVYLCASSFTGGYGYTFGSGTRLTVV.

The V gene is TRBV30, the J gene TRBJ2-7, with a tentative D call TRBD2 (6 bases). V lost 0 bases and J 4 bases, leaving 13 bases between the germline ends. The CDR3 sequence is 14 residues long. Germline CDR1 GTSNPN, CDR2 SVGIG (reference sequence). The CDR3 nucleotides are TGTGCCTGGAGTGTAGGAGGGTCAGCTTACGAGCAGTACTTC. Its translation: CAWSVGGSAYEQYF.

In this sample, this clone turned up once. The chain employs TRBV28 and TRBJ2-3, with 7 positions matching TRBD2. The germline gives CDR1 MDHEN, CDR2 SYDVKM. There are 13 residues in the CDR3. Losses at the gene ends were 8 bases for V and 2 bases for J; bases not matched to a gene: 4. As DNA, the CDR3 is TGTGCCAGCGGCGCGGGAGACACAGATACGCAGTATTTT. This encodes CASGAGDTDTQYF.

The chain joins TRBV30 to TRBJ1-5; D call uncertain. The V end was cut by 2 bases, the J end by 4 bases, with 9 bases between. CDR1 and CDR2 from the germline V gene are GTSNPN and SVGIG (reference sequence). The CDR3 totals 13 residues. The DNA for the CDR3 is TGTGCCTGGAGTAGCGGGGATAATCAGCCCCAGCATTTT. It specifies CAWSSGDNQPQHF.